This T cell receptor beta chain is from a study of beta chain features in type 1 diabetes. Study findings and constraints: Among patients with Type 1 diabetes, TCRB CDR3s were moderately but significantly shorter in every one of the four CD4+ subsets. Patients showed naive, central memory and Treg TCRB repertoires that appeared more similar than those of healthy donors. Lower insertion and higher deletion counts appeared at VDJ junctions in type 1 diabetes patients. Since sequencing was performed on cDNA, cells with high TCR expression could be over-represented.

A few counts support this clone. Its antigen is undetermined. The isolated RNA, all of it, was reverse transcribed, so expressed TCRB transcripts were what got sequenced. Repertoires were generated with immunoSEQ multiplex PCR, while TCRdb's copy carries only in-frame clones and drops some. In the table there are roughly 450,000 clones, about 14% of which are singletons. There are 15 residues in the CDR3. From germline, CDR1 is SGHNT and CDR2 YYREEE (reference sequence). V lost 0 bases to trimming and J lost 5 bases; unmatched junction nucleotides: 5. This TCR came from a man under 40 in good health. This sequence joins TRBV5-4 and TRBJ2-5; TRBD1 aligns across 9 bases. The sample consisted of naive CD4+ T cells from blood. The CDR3 DNA is TGTGCCAGCAGCTTGGGGGGACAGGGCGAGGAGACCCAGTACTTC. It codes for CASSLGGQGEETQYF.